In this sample, the clone carrying this TCR beta chain turned up many times. Antigen specificity is unknown. RNA transcripts were the source from which TCR beta CDR3 regions were amplified. HTBI primers primed a first-round RT-PCR, and a second-round multiplex PCR followed. TCRdb itself ran the multiplex PCR reads through MiXCR, one entry per CDR3 protein. Among almost 400,000 distinct CDR3 sequences listed, roughly 18% were seen once. The CDR3 is 17 residues long. Per the germline V gene, CDR1 is SGHDN and CDR2 is FVKESK. V lost 4 bases to trimming and J lost 1 base; unmatched junction nucleotides: 12. This sample stems from a study of Graves' ophthalmopathy and Graves' hyperthyroidism. Study-wide findings and caveats: Ophthalmopathy could be told apart from stable hyperthyroidism by a 13-signature model (about 88% sensitivity, roughly 80% specificity). As the model predicted ophthalmopathy progression, it achieved a sensitivity of approximately 65% and a specificity of around 73%.

The V and J genes are TRBV14 and TRBJ2-5, with TRBD1 matching 7 bases. The TCR originated in a woman aged 18-29 years with Graves' ophthalmopathy. Material for sequencing was peripheral blood. The CDR3 region is CASSPPPGTDLQETQYF. CDR3 in DNA: TGTGCCAGCAGCCCACCACCGGGGACAGACCTCCAAGAGACCCAGTACTTC.